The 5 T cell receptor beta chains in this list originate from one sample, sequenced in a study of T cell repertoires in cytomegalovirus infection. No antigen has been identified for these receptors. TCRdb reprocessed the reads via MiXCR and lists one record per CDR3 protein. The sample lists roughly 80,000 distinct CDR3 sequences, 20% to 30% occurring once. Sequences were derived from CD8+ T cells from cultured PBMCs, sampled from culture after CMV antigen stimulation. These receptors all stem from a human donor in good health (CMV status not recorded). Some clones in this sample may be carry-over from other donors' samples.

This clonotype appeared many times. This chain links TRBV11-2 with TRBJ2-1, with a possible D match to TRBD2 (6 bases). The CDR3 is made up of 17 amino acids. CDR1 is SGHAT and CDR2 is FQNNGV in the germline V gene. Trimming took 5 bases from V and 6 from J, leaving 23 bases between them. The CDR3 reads CASSPGVTGVSSNEQFF. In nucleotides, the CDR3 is TGTGCCAGCAGCCCGGGAGTAACGGGAGTATCTAGCAATGAGCAGTTCTTC.

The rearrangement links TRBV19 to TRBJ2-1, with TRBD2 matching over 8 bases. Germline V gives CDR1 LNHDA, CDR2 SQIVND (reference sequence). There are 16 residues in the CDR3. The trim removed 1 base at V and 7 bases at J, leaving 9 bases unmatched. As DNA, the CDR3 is TGTGCCAGTAGTATAGCGGGGGGGCCGTCGGGGAATGAGCAGTTCTTC. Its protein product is CASSIAGGPSGNEQFF.

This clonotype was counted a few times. As DNA, the CDR3 is TGCAGTGCTAGAGTCGGTAGCGGGGCGAACTACGAGCAGTACTTC. Protein sequence: CSARVGSGANYEQYF. The chain links TRBV20-1 to TRBJ2-7; 8 bases are shared with TRBD2. V dropped 1 base and J dropped 3; count of bases not matched to a gene: 8. From germline, CDR1 is DFQATT and CDR2 SNEGSKA (reference sequence). The CDR3 contains 15 residues.

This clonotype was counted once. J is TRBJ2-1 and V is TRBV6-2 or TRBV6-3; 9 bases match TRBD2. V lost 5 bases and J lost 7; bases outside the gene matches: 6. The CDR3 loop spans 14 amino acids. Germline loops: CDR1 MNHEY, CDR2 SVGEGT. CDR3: CASSASGARNEQFF. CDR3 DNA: TGTGCCAGCAGTGCTAGCGGGGCTCGTAATGAGCAGTTCTTC.

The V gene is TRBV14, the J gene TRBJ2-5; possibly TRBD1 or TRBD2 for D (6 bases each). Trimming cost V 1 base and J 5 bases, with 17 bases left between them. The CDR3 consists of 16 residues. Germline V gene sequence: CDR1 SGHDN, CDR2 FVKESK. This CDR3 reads CASSQALRGPLETQYF. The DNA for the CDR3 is TGTGCCAGCAGCCAAGCCCTCCGGGGGCCGTTGGAGACCCAGTACTTC.